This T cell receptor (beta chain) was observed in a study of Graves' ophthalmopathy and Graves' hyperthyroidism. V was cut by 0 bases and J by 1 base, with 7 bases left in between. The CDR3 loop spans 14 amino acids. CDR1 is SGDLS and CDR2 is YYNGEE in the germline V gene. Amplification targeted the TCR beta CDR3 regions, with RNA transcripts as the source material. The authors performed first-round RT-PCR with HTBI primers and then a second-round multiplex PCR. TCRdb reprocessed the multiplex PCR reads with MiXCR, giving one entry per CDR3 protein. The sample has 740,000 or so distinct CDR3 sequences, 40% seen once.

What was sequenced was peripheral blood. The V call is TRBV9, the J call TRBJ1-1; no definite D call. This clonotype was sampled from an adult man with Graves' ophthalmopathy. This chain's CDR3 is CASSVAGPNTEAFF. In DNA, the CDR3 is TGTGCCAGCAGCGTAGCGGGTCCGAACACTGAAGCTTTCTTT.